A selection of T cell receptor beta chains follows, all from one sample in a study of cytomegalovirus exposure and HLA in healthy donors. The repertoire was sequenced with immunoSEQ multiplex PCR; TCRdb's copy has only in-frame clones and lacks some. This sample yields tens of thousands of clones, of which 80% to 90% are seen a single time; less than 2.5% belongs to the top ten. The sample consisted of PBMCs. The origin of the receptors is a man in his late teens or twenties in good health and CMV-seronegative. Each CDR3 is given with its conserved first and last residue. Size values are once, few and many counts, or a class for expanded clones, and some rows have none.

CDR3 protein,J gene,clone size,V gene
CASSLLQAQRDRFYEQYF,TRBJ2-7,-,TRBV7-2
CAIRPGTRYGIYEQYF,TRBJ2-7,-,TRBV10-3
CAWSPTGTYEQYF,TRBJ2-7,-,TRBV30
CASSITANTGELFF,TRBJ2-2,-,TRBV19
CSVLSGEGGNTIYF,TRBJ1-3,-,TRBV29-1
CASTDRDRFTDTQYF,TRBJ2-3,-,TRBV6-5
CASSEDRDTEAFF,TRBJ1-1,-,TRBV6-1
CASSLRERGYEQYF,TRBJ2-7,-,TRBV28
CASTPPQARNQPQHF,TRBJ1-5,-,TRBV5-6
CASNPWTSGSNKQYF,TRBJ2-7,-,TRBV6-5
CSAVGQGNYQETQYF,TRBJ2-5,-,TRBV29-1
CASSRSPGTGNLYEQYF,TRBJ2-7,-,TRBV21-1
CASSFDRYQDNEQFF,TRBJ2-1,-,TRBV6-5
CASSQGPPGQGRPEAFF,TRBJ1-1,once,TRBV4-1
CASSLRTSGNYEQYF,TRBJ2-7,-,TRBV11-1
CASSIGLAGSDEQFF,TRBJ2-1,-,TRBV19
CAISGHIEQYF,TRBJ2-7,-,TRBV10-3
CASRTSYEQYF,TRBJ2-7,-,TRBV28
CASIFGQGDYGYTF,TRBJ1-2,-,TRBV6-1
CASSIDRGAAEKYF,TRBJ2-3,-,TRBV19
CSAYRVSEDGANVLTF,TRBJ2-6,-,TRBV29-1
CASSLWGQHVYGYTF,TRBJ1-2,-,TRBV28
CASTLDRGGLNTEAFF,TRBJ1-1,-,TRBV5-6
CASSTTAGGETQYF,TRBJ2-5,-,TRBV19
CASSLRGAGYEQYF,TRBJ2-7,once,TRBV7-3
CASSPPGDTQYF,TRBJ2-3,-,TRBV7-6
CASSLAGQGAEKLFF,TRBJ1-4,-,TRBV5-4
CASSFYPSGYTF,TRBJ1-2,-,TRBV28
CSVLGTGSYEQYF,TRBJ2-7,once,TRBV29-1